This TCR beta chain was sequenced in a study of beta chain features in type 1 diabetes. V shed 6 bases and J shed 3 bases, with 4 bases lying between them. The CDR3 length is 11 residues. Germline V lookup: CDR1 MNHEY, CDR2 SVGAGI. Reverse transcription of all isolated RNA meant that expressed TCRB transcripts were sequenced. Here immunoSEQ multiplex PCR was the method, and the copy in TCRdb shows in-frame clones only, minus some. The sample records a few hundred thousand clones, 25% to 30% being singletons. This TCR was sampled from a man between 25 and 39 years old in good health. Sequencing used central memory CD4+ T cells from blood. This chain connects TRBV6-5 to TRBJ2-3; D remains unclear. The CDR3 DNA follows: TGTGCCAGCAGAAAAACAGATACGCAGTATTTT. It specifies CASRKTDTQYF.